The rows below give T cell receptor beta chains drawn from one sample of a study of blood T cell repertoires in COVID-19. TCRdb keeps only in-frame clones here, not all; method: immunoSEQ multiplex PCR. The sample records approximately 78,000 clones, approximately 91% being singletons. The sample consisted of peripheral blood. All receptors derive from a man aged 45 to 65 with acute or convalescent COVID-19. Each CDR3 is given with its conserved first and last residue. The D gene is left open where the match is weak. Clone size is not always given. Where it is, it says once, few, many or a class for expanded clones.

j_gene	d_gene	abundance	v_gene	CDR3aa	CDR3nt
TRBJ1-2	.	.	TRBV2	CASRSDSFSYGYTF	TGTGCCAGCAGATCGGACAGTTTTTCCTATGGCTACACCTTC
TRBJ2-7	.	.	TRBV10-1	CASSEASRGYEQYF	TGCGCCAGCAGTGAGGCTAGCCGAGGCTACGAGCAGTACTTC
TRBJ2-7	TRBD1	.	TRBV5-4	CATHRGSGEQYF	TGTGCTACGCACAGGGGTTCGGGGGAGCAGTACTTC
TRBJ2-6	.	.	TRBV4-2	CASSLESSGANVLTF	TGTGCCAGCAGCCTTGAGAGCTCTGGGGCCAACGTCCTGACTTTC
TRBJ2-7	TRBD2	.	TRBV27	CASSLGTSGYEQYF	TGTGCCAGCAGTTTAGGGACTAGCGGCTACGAGCAGTACTTC
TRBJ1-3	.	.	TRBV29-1	CSVEDLENSGNTIYF	TGCAGCGTTGAAGATCTGGAGAACTCTGGAAACACCATATATTTT
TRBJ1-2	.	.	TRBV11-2	CASSPRQGTYGYTF	TGTGCCAGCAGCCCCAGGCAGGGGACGTATGGCTACACCTTC
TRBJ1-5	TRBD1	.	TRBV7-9	CASSWGQGEGQPQHF	TGTGCCAGCAGCTGGGGACAGGGAGAAGGTCAGCCCCAGCATTTT
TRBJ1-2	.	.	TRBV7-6	CASSFQEGNGYTF	TGTGCCAGCAGCTTTCAGGAGGGAAATGGCTACACCTTC
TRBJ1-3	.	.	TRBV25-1	CASSDTLQNTIYF	TGTGCCAGCAGTGATACCCTCCAGAACACCATATATTTT
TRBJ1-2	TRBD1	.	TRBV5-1	CASSSDRGGYTF	TGCGCCAGCAGCTCCGACAGGGGTGGCTACACCTTC
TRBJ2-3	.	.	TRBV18	CASSSPGVDTQYF	TGTGCCAGCTCATCCCCAGGGGTAGATACGCAGTATTTT
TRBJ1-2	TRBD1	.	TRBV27	CASSRTGGGYTF	TGTGCCAGCAGTAGGACAGGCGGAGGCTACACCTTC
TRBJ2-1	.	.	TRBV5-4	CASSLDSNEQFF	TGTGCCAGCAGCTTGGACAGTAATGAGCAGTTCTTC
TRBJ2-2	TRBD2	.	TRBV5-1	CASSSPGLAGTGELFF	TGCGCCAGCAGCTCCCCGGGACTAGCCGGCACCGGGGAGCTGTTTTTT
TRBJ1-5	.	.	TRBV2	CASRAQSYNQPQHF	TGTGCCAGCAGGGCTCAAAGTTACAATCAGCCCCAGCATTTT
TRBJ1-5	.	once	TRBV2	CASTSGVYSNQPQHF	TGTGCCAGCACAAGCGGGGTATATAGCAATCAGCCCCAGCATTTT
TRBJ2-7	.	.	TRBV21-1	CAWTGEPYEQYF	TGTGCCTGGACAGGGGAGCCATACGAGCAGTACTTC
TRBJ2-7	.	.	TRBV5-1	CASSLDGGEVAYEQYF	TGCGCCAGCAGCTTGGACGGCGGTGAAGTCGCCTACGAGCAGTACTTC
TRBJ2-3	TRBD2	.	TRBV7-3	CASSLRSLAGAYTDTQYF	TGTGCCAGCAGCTTAAGGTCGCTAGCGGGGGCATACACAGATACGCAGTATTTT
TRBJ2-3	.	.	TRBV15	CATSRRDYTDTQYF	TGTGCCACCAGCAGGCGGGATTACACAGATACGCAGTATTTT
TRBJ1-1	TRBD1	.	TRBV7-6	CASSPLTGMNTEAFF	TGTGCCAGCAGCCCACTGACAGGGATGAACACTGAAGCTTTCTTT
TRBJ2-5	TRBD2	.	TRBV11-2	CASSPPTSGGETQYF	TGTGCCAGCAGCCCCCCGACTAGCGGGGGAGAGACCCAGTACTTC
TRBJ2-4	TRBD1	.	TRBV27	CASSRTGGNIQYF	TGTGCCAGCAGTCGGACAGGGGGGAACATTCAGTACTTC
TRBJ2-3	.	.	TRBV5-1	CASARNGESTDTQYF	TGCGCCAGCGCCAGAAACGGGGAAAGCACAGATACGCAGTATTTT
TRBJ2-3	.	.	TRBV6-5	CASSSTGTDTQYF	TGTGCCAGCAGTTCCACAGGCACAGATACGCAGTATTTT
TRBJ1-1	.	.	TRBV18	CASSQRQNLNTEAFF	TGTGCCAGCTCACAGAGACAGAACTTGAACACTGAAGCTTTCTTT
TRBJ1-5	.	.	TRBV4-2	CASSQDEQGWQPQHF	TGTGCCAGCAGCCAAGATGAGCAGGGGTGGCAGCCCCAGCATTTT
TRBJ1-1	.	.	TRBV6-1	CASSESGITEAFF	TGTGCCAGCAGTGAGTCAGGGATAACTGAAGCTTTCTTT
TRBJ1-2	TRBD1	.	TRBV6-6	CASSPTGDGYTF	TGTGCCAGCAGCCCCACAGGGGATGGCTACACCTTC
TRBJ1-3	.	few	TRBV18	CASSPRGGSGNTIYF	TGTGCCAGCTCACCTAGAGGGGGCTCTGGAAACACCATATATTTT
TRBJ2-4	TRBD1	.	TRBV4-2	CASSQLDAGTGGNLAKNIQYF	TGTGCCAGCAGCCAACTGGACGCGGGGACAGGCGGAAACCTAGCCAAAAACATTCAGTACTTC
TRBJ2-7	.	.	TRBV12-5	CASGPLDNYEQYF	TGTGCTAGTGGTCCCCTGGACAACTACGAGCAGTACTTC
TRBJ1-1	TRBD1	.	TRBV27	CASSLTGIRDTEAFF	TGTGCCAGCAGCTTGACAGGGATTCGGGACACTGAAGCTTTCTTT
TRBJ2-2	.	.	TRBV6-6	CASSVQGEAGELFF	TGTGCCAGCAGTGTACAGGGAGAAGCCGGGGAGCTGTTTTTT
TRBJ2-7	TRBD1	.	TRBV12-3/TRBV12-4	CASSQTGGYEQYF	TGTGCCAGCAGCCAGACAGGGGGATACGAGCAGTACTTC
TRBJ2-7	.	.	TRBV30	CAWSVGGEQYF	TGTGCCTGGAGTGTTGGGGGGGAGCAGTACTTC
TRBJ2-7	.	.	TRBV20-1	CSASWTGTYEQYF	TGCAGTGCTAGTTGGACGGGGACTTACGAGCAGTACTTC
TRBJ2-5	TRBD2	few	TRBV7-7	CASSLSLAGSTQYF	TGTGCTAGCAGCTTATCCCTAGCGGGGTCGACCCAGTACTTC
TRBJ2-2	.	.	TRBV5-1	CASSYLPGANTGELFF	TGCGCCAGCAGCTACTTACCGGGGGCGAACACCGGGGAGCTGTTTTTT
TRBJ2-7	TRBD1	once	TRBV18	CASSPGQGISGEQYF	TGTGCCAGCTCACCGGGACAGGGAATATCAGGCGAGCAGTACTTC
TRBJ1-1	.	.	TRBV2	CASSEDRAGITEAFF	TGTGCCAGCAGTGAAGACAGGGCAGGGATCACTGAAGCTTTCTTT
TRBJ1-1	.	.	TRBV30	CAWSLNRISMNTEAFF	TGTGCCTGGAGTTTAAACAGAATCTCGATGAACACTGAAGCTTTCTTT
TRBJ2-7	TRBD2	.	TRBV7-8	CASSLVQRGYEQYF	TGTGCCAGCAGCTTAGTCCAGCGGGGCTACGAGCAGTACTTC
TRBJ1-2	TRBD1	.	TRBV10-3	CAITFGTGNYGYTF	TGTGCCATCACCTTCGGGACAGGGAACTATGGCTACACCTTC
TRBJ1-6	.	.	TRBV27	CASSLFGRGSYNSPLHF	TGTGCCAGCAGTTTATTTGGGCGGGGCTCCTATAATTCACCCCTCCACTTT
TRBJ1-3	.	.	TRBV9	CASSVVAGASGNTIYF	TGTGCCAGCAGCGTAGTGGCAGGTGCGTCTGGAAACACCATATATTTT
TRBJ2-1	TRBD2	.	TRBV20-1	CSASLQRGMGFF	TGCAGTGCTAGTCTCCAGCGGGGGATGGGGTTCTTC
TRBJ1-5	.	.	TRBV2	CASSVRLVENQPQHF	TGTGCCAGCAGTGTTCGCCTGGTCGAGAATCAGCCCCAGCATTTT
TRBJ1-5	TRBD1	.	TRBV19	CASSGKPQGAGQPQHF	TGTGCCAGTAGTGGTAAACCACAGGGGGCCGGTCAGCCCCAGCATTTT
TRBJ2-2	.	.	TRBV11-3	CASSPRVTGPTGELFF	TGTGCCAGCAGCCCACGAGTTACAGGGCCCACCGGGGAGCTGTTTTTT
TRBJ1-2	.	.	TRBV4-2	CASSQEDRENYGYTF	TGTGCCAGCAGCCAGGAGGACAGAGAGAACTATGGCTACACCTTC
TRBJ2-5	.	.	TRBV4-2	CASSLHRVETQYF	TGTGCCAGCAGCCTCCACAGGGTAGAGACCCAGTACTTC
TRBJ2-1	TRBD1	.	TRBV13	CASSLEATGGNEQFF	TGTGCCAGCAGCTTAGAGGCGACAGGGGGCAATGAGCAGTTCTTC
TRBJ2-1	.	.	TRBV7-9	CASRPTSASSYNEQFF	TGTGCCAGCAGACCTACGAGCGCGAGCTCCTACAATGAGCAGTTCTTC
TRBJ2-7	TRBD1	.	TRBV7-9	CASRFRQGPYEQYF	TGTGCCAGCAGGTTTCGACAGGGACCCTACGAGCAGTACTTC
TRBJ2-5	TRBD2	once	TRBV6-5	CASSYGVGGKETQYF	TGTGCCAGCAGTTACGGTGTCGGGGGGAAAGAGACCCAGTACTTC
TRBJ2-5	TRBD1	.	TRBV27	CASSPQLGQIEETQYF	TGTGCCAGCAGTCCACAGCTGGGACAGATCGAAGAGACCCAGTACTTC
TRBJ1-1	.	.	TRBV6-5	CASSWTDLNTEAFF	TGTGCCAGCAGTTGGACAGATTTGAACACTGAAGCTTTCTTT